A single T cell receptor (beta chain) is shown here with its context. The data were obtained in a study of blood T cell repertoires in COVID-19. Libraries were prepared by immunoSEQ multiplex PCR; TCRdb keeps only in-frame clonotypes and omits some of them. This table has approximately 65,000 clones, roughly 87% appearing once. Trimming shortened V by 0 bases and J by 5 bases, and 12 bases separated the two germline ends. Germline V lookup: CDR1 SGHTA, CDR2 FQGNSA. The CDR3 has 15 amino acids. Material for sequencing was peripheral blood. The V and J genes are TRBV7-2 and TRBJ2-3; the D gene is possibly TRBD2 (5 bases). The receptor's source is a man aged 45-60 years with COVID-19, enrolled during active disease. The CDR3 sequence is CASSLAGVDGDTQYF. For the CDR3, the DNA is TGTGCCAGCAGCTTAGCGGGAGTTGATGGAGATACGCAGTATTTT.